The present entry profiles one T cell receptor (beta chain) with its context. Its antigen is undetermined. The sample originates from a study of CD8+ T cells in alopecia areata. Whole-study context: Tofacitinib was taken orally by treated patients, and the dose was 5 to 10 mg twice daily. General study points: Besides other cells, scalp samples also yield sequences of resident alphabeta T cells from normal skin.

cDNA prepared by RNA extraction and subsequent reverse transcription served as the template for sequencing. TCRdb's table, derived via immunoSEQ multiplex PCR, lists solely in-frame clones and lacks some. The table has hundreds of thousands of clones, 67% seen once; the top ten hold 0.95% to 1.5%. The germline gives CDR1 GTSNPN, CDR2 SVGIG (reference sequence). The V segment lost 4 bases and the J segment 5 bases; nucleotides outside the gene matches: 11. The CDR3 has 15 amino acids. The sample here was CD4+ T cells sorted from blood, taken at week 0. This sequence was found in a human donor with alopecia areata. V usage is TRBV30 and J usage is TRBJ2-5; 9 nucleotides align to TRBD1. Here the CDR3 reads CAWKRNRGPGETQYF. The CDR3 DNA follows: TGTGCCTGGAAAAGAAACAGGGGGCCTGGGGAGACCCAGTACTTC.